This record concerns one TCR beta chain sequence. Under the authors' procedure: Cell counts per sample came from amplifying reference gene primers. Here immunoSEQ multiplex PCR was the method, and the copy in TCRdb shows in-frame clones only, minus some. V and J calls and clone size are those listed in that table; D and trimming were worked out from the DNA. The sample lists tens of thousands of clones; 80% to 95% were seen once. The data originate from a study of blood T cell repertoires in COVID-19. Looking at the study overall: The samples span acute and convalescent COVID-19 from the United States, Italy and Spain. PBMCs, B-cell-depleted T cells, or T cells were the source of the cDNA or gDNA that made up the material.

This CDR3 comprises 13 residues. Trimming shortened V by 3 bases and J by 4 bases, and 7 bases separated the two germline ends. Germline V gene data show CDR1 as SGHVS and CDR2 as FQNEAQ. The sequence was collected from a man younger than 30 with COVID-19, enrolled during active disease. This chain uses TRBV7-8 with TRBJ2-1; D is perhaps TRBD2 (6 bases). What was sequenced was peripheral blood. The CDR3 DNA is TGTGCCAGCAGCTTGGACTATTACAATGAGCAGTTCTTC. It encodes CASSLDYYNEQFF.